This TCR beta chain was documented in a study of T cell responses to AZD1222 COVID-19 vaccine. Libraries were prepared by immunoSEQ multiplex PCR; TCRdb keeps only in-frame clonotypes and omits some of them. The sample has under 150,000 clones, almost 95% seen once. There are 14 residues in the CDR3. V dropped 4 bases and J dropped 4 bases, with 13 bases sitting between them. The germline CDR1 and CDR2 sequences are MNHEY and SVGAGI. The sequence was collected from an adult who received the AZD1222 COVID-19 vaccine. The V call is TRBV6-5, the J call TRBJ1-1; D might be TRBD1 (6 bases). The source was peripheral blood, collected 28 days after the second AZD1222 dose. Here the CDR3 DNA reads TGTGCCAGCAGTTTGACAGGACGGGGCACTGAAGCTTTCTTT. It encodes CASSLTGRGTEAFF.